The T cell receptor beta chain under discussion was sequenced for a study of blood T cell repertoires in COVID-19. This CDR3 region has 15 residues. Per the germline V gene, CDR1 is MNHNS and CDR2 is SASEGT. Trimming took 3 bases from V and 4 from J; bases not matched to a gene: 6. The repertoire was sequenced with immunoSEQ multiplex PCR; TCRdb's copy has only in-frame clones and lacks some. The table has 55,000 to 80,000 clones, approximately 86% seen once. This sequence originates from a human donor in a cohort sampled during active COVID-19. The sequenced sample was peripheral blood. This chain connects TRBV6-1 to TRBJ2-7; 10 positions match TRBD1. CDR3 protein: CASSDPGQGTYEQYF. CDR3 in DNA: TGTGCCAGCAGTGATCCGGGACAGGGGACGTACGAGCAGTACTTC.